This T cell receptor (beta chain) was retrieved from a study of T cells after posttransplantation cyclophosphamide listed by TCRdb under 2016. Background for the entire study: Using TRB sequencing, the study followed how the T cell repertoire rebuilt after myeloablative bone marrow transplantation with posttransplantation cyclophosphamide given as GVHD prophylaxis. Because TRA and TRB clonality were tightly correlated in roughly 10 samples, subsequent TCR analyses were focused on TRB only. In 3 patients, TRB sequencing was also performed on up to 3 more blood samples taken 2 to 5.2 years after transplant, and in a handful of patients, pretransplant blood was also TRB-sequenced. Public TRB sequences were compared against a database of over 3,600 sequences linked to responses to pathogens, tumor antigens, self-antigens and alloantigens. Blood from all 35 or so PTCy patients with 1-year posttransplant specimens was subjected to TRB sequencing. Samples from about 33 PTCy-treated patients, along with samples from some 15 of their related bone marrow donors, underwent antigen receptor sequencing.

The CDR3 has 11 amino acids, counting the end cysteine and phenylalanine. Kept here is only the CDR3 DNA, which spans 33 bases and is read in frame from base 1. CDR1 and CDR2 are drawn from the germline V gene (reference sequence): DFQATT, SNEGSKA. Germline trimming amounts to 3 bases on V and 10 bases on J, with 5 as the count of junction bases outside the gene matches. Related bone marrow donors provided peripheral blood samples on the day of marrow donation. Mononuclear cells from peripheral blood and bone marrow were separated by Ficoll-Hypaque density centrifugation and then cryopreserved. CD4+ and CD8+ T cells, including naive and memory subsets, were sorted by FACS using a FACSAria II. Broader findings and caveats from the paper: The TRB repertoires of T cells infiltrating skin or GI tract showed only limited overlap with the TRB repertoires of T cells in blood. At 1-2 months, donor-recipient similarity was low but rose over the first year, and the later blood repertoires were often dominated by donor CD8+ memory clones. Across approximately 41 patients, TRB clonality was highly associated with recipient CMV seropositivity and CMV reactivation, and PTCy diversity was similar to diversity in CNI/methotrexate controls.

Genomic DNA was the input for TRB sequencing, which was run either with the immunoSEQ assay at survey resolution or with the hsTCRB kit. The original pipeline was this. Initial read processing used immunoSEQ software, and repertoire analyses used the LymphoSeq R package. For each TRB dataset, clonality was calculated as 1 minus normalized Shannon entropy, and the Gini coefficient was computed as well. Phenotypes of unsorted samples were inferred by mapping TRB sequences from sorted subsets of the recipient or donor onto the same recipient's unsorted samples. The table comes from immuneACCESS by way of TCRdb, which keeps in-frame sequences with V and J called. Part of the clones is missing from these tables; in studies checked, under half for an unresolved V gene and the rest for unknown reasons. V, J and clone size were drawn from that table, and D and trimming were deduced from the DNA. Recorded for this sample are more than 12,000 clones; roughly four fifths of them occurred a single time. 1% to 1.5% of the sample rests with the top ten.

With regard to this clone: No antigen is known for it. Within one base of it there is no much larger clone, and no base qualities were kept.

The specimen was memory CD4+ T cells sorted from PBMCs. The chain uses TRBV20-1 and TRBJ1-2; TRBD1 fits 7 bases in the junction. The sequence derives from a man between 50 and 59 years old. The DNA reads TGCAGTGCTAGTAGACAGGGCCCCTACACCTTC. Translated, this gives CSASRQGPYTF.